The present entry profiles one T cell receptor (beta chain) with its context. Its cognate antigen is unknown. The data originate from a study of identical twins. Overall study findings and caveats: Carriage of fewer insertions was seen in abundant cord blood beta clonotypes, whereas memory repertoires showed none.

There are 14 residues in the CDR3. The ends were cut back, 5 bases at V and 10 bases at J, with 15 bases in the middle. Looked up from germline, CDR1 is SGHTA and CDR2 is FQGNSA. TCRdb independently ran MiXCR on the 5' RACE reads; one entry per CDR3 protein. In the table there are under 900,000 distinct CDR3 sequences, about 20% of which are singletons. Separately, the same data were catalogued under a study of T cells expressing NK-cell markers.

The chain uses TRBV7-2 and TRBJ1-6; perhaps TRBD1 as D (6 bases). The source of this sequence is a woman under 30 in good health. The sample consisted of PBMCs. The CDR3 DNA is TGTGCCAGCAGCCGGCTGGGGGCGGGATCACCCCTCCACTTT. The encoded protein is CASSRLGAGSPLHF.